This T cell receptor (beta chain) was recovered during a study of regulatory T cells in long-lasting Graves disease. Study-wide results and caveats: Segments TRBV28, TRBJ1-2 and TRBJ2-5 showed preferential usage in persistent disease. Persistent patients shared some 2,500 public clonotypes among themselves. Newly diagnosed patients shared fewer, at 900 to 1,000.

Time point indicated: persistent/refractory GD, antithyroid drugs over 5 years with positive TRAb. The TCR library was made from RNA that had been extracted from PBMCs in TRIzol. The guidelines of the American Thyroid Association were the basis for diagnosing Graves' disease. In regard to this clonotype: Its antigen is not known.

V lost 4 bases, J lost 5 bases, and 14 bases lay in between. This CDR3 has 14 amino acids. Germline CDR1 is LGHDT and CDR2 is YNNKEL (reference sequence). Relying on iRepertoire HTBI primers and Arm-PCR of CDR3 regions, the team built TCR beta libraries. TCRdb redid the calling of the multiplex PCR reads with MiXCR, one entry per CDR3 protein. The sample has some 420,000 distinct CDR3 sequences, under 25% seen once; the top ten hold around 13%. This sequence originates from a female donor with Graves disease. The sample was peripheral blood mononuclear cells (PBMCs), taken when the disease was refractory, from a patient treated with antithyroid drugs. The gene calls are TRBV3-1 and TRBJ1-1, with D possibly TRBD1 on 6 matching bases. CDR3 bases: TGTGCCAGCAGCCGAACAGGGAGGGGGACTGAAGCTTTCTTT. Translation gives CASSRTGRGTEAFF.